This TCR beta chain was retrieved from a study of T cell repertoires in cytomegalovirus infection. Study-wide background: The study used recently identified HLA-C-restricted and well-studied HLA-B-restricted CMV epitopes. Based on public TCR beta signatures, there were indications of CMV infection and of a matching HLA type. Study results and caveats: Predominance within the ex vivo response was attributable to HLA-C-restricted CMV-specific TCR beta clonotypes. Cumulative frequency (of public TCR beta family members) identified carriers of CMV plus the relevant HLA.

TCRdb independently ran MiXCR on the reads; one entry per CDR3 protein. Of tens of thousands of distinct CDR3 sequences listed, under 30% are singletons. The CDR3 consists of 12 residues. The V gene lost 4 bases and the J gene lost 10 bases, with 10 bases spanning the gap. The germline V gene encodes CDR1 KGHDR and CDR2 SFDVKD. On this clonotype: Its antigen is undetermined.

The chain employs TRBV24-1 and TRBJ1-5; D is undetermined. The sequences come from CD8+ T cells from cultured PBMCs, collected from culture after CMV antigen stimulation. The clonotype originates from a human donor in good health (CMV status not recorded). Some clones in this sample may be carry-over from other donors' samples. The chain's CDR3 is CATSEAFGPQHF. DNA of the CDR3: TGTGCCACCAGTGAGGCTTTTGGACCCCAGCATTTT.